The source of this TCR beta chain is a study of Graves' ophthalmopathy and Graves' hyperthyroidism. On the study more broadly: Over 18 months of follow-up, stable hyperthyroidism required that no ophthalmopathy appear.

General observations from the study: Blood also contained most of the expanded thyroid clonotypes above 0.001 frequency. Ophthalmopathy progression predictions by the model showed about 72% specificity and about 70% sensitivity.

The CDR3 runs to 15 residues. Germline values: CDR1 SGDLS, CDR2 YYNGEE. The trim removed 3 bases at V and 4 bases at J, leaving 8 bases unmatched. At least ten counts were recorded for this clonotype. Its antigen is unknown. From RNA, the CDR3 regions of TCR beta chains were amplified and sequenced. First-round RT-PCR used HTBI primers; second-round multiplex PCR followed. TCRdb re-called the multiplex PCR reads with MiXCR, one entry per CDR3 protein. Of 900,000 to 1,200,000 distinct CDR3 sequences listed, about 35% are singletons. The V call is TRBV9, the J call TRBJ2-5; TRBD1 agrees at 8 bases. Sequencing was carried out using peripheral blood or thyroid tissue (not recorded which). This TCR derives from an adult man with Graves' hyperthyroidism. The CDR3 loop is CASSEGTGGPETQYF. CDR3 sequence (DNA): TGTGCCAGCAGCGAGGGGACAGGAGGGCCAGAGACCCAGTACTTC.